What follows describes a single T cell receptor beta chain. The entry originates in a study of shared T cell receptors in the human thymus. Data came from immunoSEQ multiplex PCR; TCRdb stores just in-frame clones and leaves some out. The sample records about 730,000 clones, over 75% being singletons. These data were also filed under a second study, of human thymus T cells.

The sequence derives from a girl less than two years old with a congenital heart defect. Sequencing was carried out using thymocytes.

The CDR3 protein is CASSGGGFGNTIYF. DNA for the CDR3: TGTGCCAGCAGCGGTGGGGGCTTCGGAAACACCATATATTTT. The rearrangement links TRBV7-9 to TRBJ1-3; TRBD1 is a possible D gene (6 bases). Per the germline V gene, CDR1 is SEHNR and CDR2 is FQNEAQ (reference sequence). Trimming cost V 5 bases and J 4 bases, with 12 bases left between them. The CDR3 consists of 14 residues.